This TCR beta chain was retrieved from a study of blood T cell repertoires in COVID-19. In the study overall: Donors in the United States, Italy and Spain gave samples during acute or convalescent COVID-19. T cells, B-cell-depleted T cells, or PBMCs provided the cDNA or gDNA that served as material.

Source study methods: It was from reference gene primer amplification that nucleated cell counts were estimated. Clones were read by immunoSEQ multiplex PCR, and TCRdb kept only the in-frame ones, dropping some. V and J calls plus clone size are reproduced from that table; the DNA served to infer D and trimming. The data contain tens of thousands of clones, over 70% of them singletons. The CDR3 runs to 15 residues. V dropped 2 bases and J dropped 4 bases, with 13 bases sitting between them. Germline CDR1 SGHRS, CDR2 YFSETQ. This clone was seen a few times. The gene calls are TRBV5-1 and TRBJ2-1; D possibly corresponds to TRBD2 (5 bases). The sequence was collected from a man aged 60 to 69 with acute or convalescent COVID-19. Sequencing used peripheral blood. CDR3 sequence: CASSFLAREYNEQFF. The DNA for the CDR3 is TGCGCCAGCAGCTTTCTTGCGAGGGAATACAATGAGCAGTTCTTC.